The 24 T cell receptor beta chains in this list originate from one sample, sequenced in a study of T-cell memory formation after mild COVID-19. TCRdb passed the 5' RACE reads through MiXCR, listing each CDR3 protein once. The sample has about 210,000 distinct CDR3 sequences, roughly 27% seen once. The sample consisted of PBMCs or a T cell subset sorted from them (not recorded which). The receptors stem from an adult woman who had mild COVID-19 (a few samples of this study predate the infection). Cell type and time point are not known.

This chain uses TRBV7-8 with TRBJ2-4, with 7 nucleotides matching TRBD2. This CDR3 spans 17 amino acids. Per germline, CDR1 SGHVS and CDR2 FQNEAQ. After removal of 2 bases from V and 4 bases from J, the junction contained 11 bases not matched to a gene. Here the CDR3 DNA reads TGTGCCAGCAGCTTACCACTAGAGGGAGGGAATAAAAACATTCAGTACTTC. Protein product: CASSLPLEGGNKNIQYF.

The rearrangement joins TRBV7-6 to TRBJ2-7; no clear D. Germline loops: CDR1 SGHVS, CDR2 FNYEAQ. The CDR3 is 13 amino acids. V was pared by 0 bases and J by 3 bases, with 6 bases between. The CDR3 DNA reads as TGTGCCAGCAGCTTAGCGGCAGACTACGAGCAGTACTTC. Protein sequence: CASSLAADYEQYF.

J is TRBJ2-2 and V is TRBV7-3; D possibly corresponds to TRBD2 (6 bases). CDR1 SGHTA and CDR2 FQGTGA come from the germline V gene. Trimming removed 2 bases from V and 0 bases from J, with 16 bases in between. This CDR3 has 18 residues. Here the CDR3 reads CASSLRSSVDTNTGELFF. The CDR3 nucleotides are TGTGCCAGCAGCTTACGGTCTAGCGTGGATACGAACACCGGGGAGCTGTTTTTT. The full variable domain, in which reference TRBV7-3 and TRBJ2-2 provide the parts outside the CDR3, is GAGVSQTPSNKVTEKGKYVELRCDPISGHTALYWYRQSLGQGPEFLIYFQGTGAADDSGLPNDRFFAVRPEGSVSTLKIQRTERGDSAVYLCASSLRSSVDTNTGELFFGEGSRLTVL.

This clonotype was observed a few times. The J gene is TRBJ2-7, the V gene TRBV4-1; either TRBD1 or TRBD2 may supply D (5 bases each). Germline V lookup: CDR1 MGHRA, CDR2 YSYEKL. Trimming removed 1 base from V and 1 base from J, with 14 bases in between. The CDR3 is made up of 16 amino acids. The CDR3 sequence: CASSQGWVWGSYEQYF. The CDR3 DNA sequence: TGCGCCAGCAGCCAAGGTTGGGTTTGGGGGTCCTACGAGCAGTACTTC.

The genes are TRBV19 and TRBJ2-3; no reliable D call. The germline V gene has CDR1 LNHDA and CDR2 SQIVND (reference sequence). This CDR3 spans 14 amino acids. Deletions cut 7 bases from V and 1 base from J, with 12 bases between. DNA of the CDR3: TGTGCCAGTATCGGAGCTGGGCGCACAGATACGCAGTATTTT. Its translation is CASIGAGRTDTQYF.

The chain combines TRBV7-2 with TRBJ2-5, with 8 nucleotides matching TRBD2. V lost 0 bases to trimming and J lost 4 bases; unmatched junction nucleotides: 4. This CDR3 spans 15 amino acids. Germline V gene lookup returns CDR1 SGHTA and CDR2 FQGNSA. CDR3 region: CASSLAGTRSETQYF. The CDR3 DNA is TGTGCCAGCAGCTTAGCCGGGACTAGGTCAGAGACCCAGTACTTC.

This clonotype was found many times. The chain is built from TRBV24-1 and TRBJ2-7; TRBD1 matches 8 bases. Germline V gene lookup returns CDR1 KGHDR and CDR2 SFDVKD. The CDR3 spans 15 residues. J lost 1 base, V lost 4 bases, and 5 bases had no gene match. This chain's CDR3 is CATSDPGTGSYEQYF. The CDR3, as DNA: TGTGCCACCAGTGACCCCGGGACAGGTTCCTACGAGCAGTACTTC.

The V and J genes are TRBV7-9 and TRBJ2-7; 7 bases line up with TRBD1. Germline assignment: CDR1 SEHNR and CDR2 FQNEAQ (reference sequence). The CDR3 runs 14 residues. V dropped 6 bases and J dropped 1; count of bases not matched to a gene: 6. The CDR3 spells CASSSQQGSYEQYF. DNA of the CDR3: TGTGCCAGCAGTTCGCAACAGGGGTCCTACGAGCAGTACTTC.

The chain links TRBV2 to TRBJ2-7; D unclear. The length of the CDR3 is 14 residues. The germline V and J ends were trimmed by 2 bases and 0 bases, with 8 bases remaining between them. CDR1 SNHLY and CDR2 FYNNEI come from the germline V gene. In DNA, the CDR3 is TGTGCCAGCAGTGAATCGGAGCACTCCTACGAGCAGTACTTC. It translates to CASSESEHSYEQYF.

A single count supports this clonotype. The CDR3 DNA is TGTGCCAGTAGTATGAGTTTCAATGAGCAGTTCTTC. Translating gives CASSMSFNEQFF. The gene calls are TRBV19 and TRBJ2-1; D not certain. Germline loops: CDR1 LNHDA, CDR2 SQIVND (reference sequence). Trimming removed 3 bases at V and 6 bases at J, with 6 bases between. The CDR3 is 12 residues long.

The genes are TRBV20-1 and TRBJ2-1; 11 nucleotides agree with TRBD2. V lost 3 bases and J lost 8; bases outside the gene matches: 9. Germline V CDR1 and CDR2: DFQATT, SNEGSKA (reference sequence). This CDR3 has 15 amino acids. CDR3 sequence (DNA): TGCAGTGCTAGGGACCCCGGGACTAGCGGCTATGAGCAGTTCTTC. Translated, it gives CSARDPGTSGYEQFF.

This clonotype was recorded a few times. The genes are TRBV9 and TRBJ2-7; D remains ambiguous. V lost 3 bases and J 0 bases, leaving 13 bases between the germline ends. The CDR3 has 15 residues. Germline CDR1 is SGDLS and CDR2 is YYNGEE. The CDR3 DNA reads TGTGCCAGCAGCGCCAAAGACCTTCCCTCCTACGAGCAGTACTTC. It encodes CASSAKDLPSYEQYF.

The CDR3 coding sequence is TGTGCCAGCAGCGTACGACAGGGGGGGACAGATACGCAGTATTTT. This codes for CASSVRQGGTDTQYF. The chain combines TRBV7-3 with TRBJ2-3, with 9 positions matching TRBD1. Germline CDR1 is SGHTA and CDR2 is FQGTGA. The CDR3 has 15 residues. The trim removed 5 bases at V and 3 bases at J, leaving 6 bases unmatched.

The gene calls are TRBV11-3 and TRBJ2-5; unclear D gene. Trimming took 3 bases from V and 7 from J, leaving 12 bases between them. Germline CDR1 and CDR2: SGHNT and YENEEA. The CDR3 is made up of 13 amino acids. The CDR3: CASSFRSEGTQYF. CDR3 in DNA: TGTGCCAGCAGCTTTAGATCCGAAGGGACCCAGTACTTC. Looking up the rest from reference TRBV11-3 and TRBJ2-5 gives the full variable domain: EAGVVQSPRYKIIEKKQPVAFWCNPISGHNTLYWYLQNLGQGPELLIRYENEEAVDDSQLPKDRFSAERLKGVDSTLKIQPAELGDSAVYLCASSFRSEGTQYFGPGTRLLVL.

The rearrangement joins TRBV2 to TRBJ2-1; 12 positions agree with TRBD2. J lost 5 bases, V lost 8 bases, and 7 bases had no gene match. The CDR3 runs to 15 residues. Germline V gene sequence: CDR1 SNHLY, CDR2 FYNNEI. CDR3 nucleotide sequence: TGTGCCAGCTTGACTAGCGGGAGCAGGGACAATGAGCAGTTCTTC. It specifies CASLTSGSRDNEQFF.

V usage is TRBV7-8 and J usage is TRBJ2-7, with TRBD1 matching 10 bases. Germline trimming cut 5 bases from V and 3 bases from J; bases unmatched to any gene: 10. There are 16 residues in the CDR3. Per germline, CDR1 SGHVS and CDR2 FQNEAQ. CDR3 nucleotide sequence: TGTGCCAGCAGCCCATACCGGGACAGGGGATTCTACGAGCAGTACTTC. This codes for CASSPYRDRGFYEQYF.

This clonotype was seen more than once but under ten times. The chain recombines TRBV12-3 or TRBV12-4 with TRBJ2-7; D possibly corresponds to TRBD1 (6 bases). The CDR3 sequence is 14 residues long. The V and J ends lost 2 bases and 9 bases respectively, with 17 bases between them. CDR3 bases: TGTGCCAGCAGTTTAACAGGGCCCCGATTCGGGCAGTACTTC. Translating gives CASSLTGPRFGQYF.

The chain links TRBV12-3 or TRBV12-4 to TRBJ2-7; 12 bases align to TRBD1. The length of the CDR3 is 15 residues. V dropped 5 bases and J dropped 6; count of bases not matched to a gene: 8. The CDR3 is CASSVWGQGAGEQYF. The CDR3 DNA reads as TGTGCCAGCAGTGTGTGGGGACAGGGGGCTGGCGAGCAGTACTTC.

This clonotype was seen ten or more times. CDR3 DNA sequence: TGTGCCAGCAGTTCCTCGGGGCATGAGCAGTTCTTC. Amino acid sequence: CASSSSGHEQFF. V gene TRBV6-2 or TRBV6-3 combines with J gene TRBJ2-1; the D gene could be TRBD1 or TRBD2 (5 bases each). This CDR3 comprises 12 residues. Deletions cut 4 bases from V and 8 bases from J, with 9 bases between. Germline CDR1 reads MNHEY; CDR2 reads SVGEGT.

The chain couples TRBV2 to TRBJ2-7; D ambiguous. V was clipped by 4 bases and J by 3 bases, with 10 bases between them. The CDR3 is 13 amino acids. Germline V gene data show CDR1 as SNHLY and CDR2 as FYNNEI. In DNA, the CDR3 is TGTGCCAGCAGTGGGGGTGGCGGCTACGAGCAGTACTTC. Amino acid sequence: CASSGGGGYEQYF.

The chain joins TRBV11-2 to TRBJ2-7, with D tentatively TRBD1 (6 bases). Trimming took 0 bases from V and 3 from J, leaving 18 bases between them. Germline assignment: CDR1 SGHAT and CDR2 FQNNGV. This CDR3 comprises 17 residues. In DNA form, the CDR3 reads TGTGCCAGCAGCTTAGATCTATGGGGGCGGATTAACTACGAGCAGTACTTC. Amino acids: CASSLDLWGRINYEQYF.

In regard to this clonotype: A junction end diverges from the germline sequence, so it may reflect a read error. This chain links TRBV20-1 with TRBJ1-6; 10 bases are shared with TRBD1. CDR3 length: 15 amino acids. The germline V gene encodes CDR1 DFQATT and CDR2 SNEGSKA (reference sequence). CDR3 protein: CSAKVDRGDNSPLRF. CDR3 DNA: TGCAGTGCTAAAGTGGACAGGGGGGATAATTCACCCCTCCGCTTT.

This clonotype occurred a few times. The chain employs TRBV5-4 and TRBJ2-5; a weak D match, TRBD2 (6 bases). V lost 7 bases to trimming and J lost 0 bases, with 13 bases between them. The CDR3 contains 14 residues. Germline V gives CDR1 SGHNT, CDR2 YYREEE (reference sequence). CDR3 sequence: CASHQGLYQETQYF. The DNA for the CDR3 is TGTGCCAGCCACCAGGGACTTTACCAAGAGACCCAGTACTTC.

This clonotype has only a few counts. The rearrangement links TRBV7-9 to TRBJ2-1; 7 bases fit TRBD2. The J segment lost 8 bases and the V segment lost 5 bases, leaving 6 bases of the junction unmatched. CDR3 size: 13 residues. Germline loops: CDR1 SEHNR, CDR2 FQNEAQ (reference sequence). The CDR3 nucleotides are TGTGCCAGCAGCACCAGCGGGGCCGATGAGCAGTTCTTC. It translates to CASSTSGADEQFF.